The rows below give T cell receptor beta chains drawn from one sample of a study of vaccination effects on CD4 cells after COVID-19. Their antigens are not known. The repertoire was sequenced with immunoSEQ multiplex PCR; TCRdb's copy has only in-frame clones and lacks some. The table lists approximately 50,000 clones, 76% of them singletons. The specimen was CD4+ T cells from PBMCs cultured without peptide, collected before COVID-19 vaccination. The source of these receptors is a human donor who had a prior SARS-CoV-2 infection. The CDR3 runs from the conserved cysteine through the conserved F or W. The order of the fields is V gene, J gene, clone size, D gene, CDR3 DNA, CDR3 protein. The D gene is left open where the match is weak. Size is omitted from some rows. Given values are once, few, many or a class for expanded clones.

TRBV7-8	TRBJ2-3	NA	NA	TGTGCCAGCAGCGTAGGGAACATGGGAGATACGCAGTATTTT	CASSVGNMGDTQYF
TRBV5-1	TRBJ1-2	few	NA	TGCGCCAGCAGCTCGGCCGGGACGGAAGGGGGCTACACCTTC	CASSSAGTEGGYTF
TRBV18	TRBJ2-2	NA	NA	TGTGCCAGCTCATTCGCGGACACCGGGGAGCTGTTTTTT	CASSFADTGELFF
TRBV6-2/TRBV6-3	TRBJ1-2	NA	NA	TGTGCCAGCAGCCCTAACTATGGCTACACCTTC	CASSPNYGYTF
TRBV5-1	TRBJ1-4	NA	NA	TGCGCCAGCAGCTTGAAGGGATCGTCTACTAATGAAAAACTGTTTTTT	CASSLKGSSTNEKLFF
TRBV6-5	TRBJ2-7	NA	NA	TGTGCCAGCAGCCTCATAGTGGGCCCCTACGAGCAGTACTTC	CASSLIVGPYEQYF
TRBV30	TRBJ1-3	once	NA	TGTGCCTGGAGGTACTTAAGCTCTGGAAACACCATATATTTT	CAWRYLSSGNTIYF
TRBV24-1	TRBJ2-7	NA	TRBD2	TGTGCCACCAGTGACGGGGAGGGGACTCACAGGAACGAGCAGTACTTC	CATSDGEGTHRNEQYF
TRBV7-2	TRBJ1-3	once	NA	TGTGCCAGCAGCTCGGACAGAGTTCTCTCTGGAAACACCATATATTTT	CASSSDRVLSGNTIYF
TRBV3-1/TRBV3-2	TRBJ2-5	NA	NA	TGTGCCAGCAGCCAATTGTCGGAGACCCAGTACTTC	CASSQLSETQYF
TRBV7-2	TRBJ1-5	once	TRBD1	TGTGCCAGCAGCCGCACCTCCGGGACAGGGGGTAATCAGCCCCAGCATTTT	CASSRTSGTGGNQPQHF
TRBV4-1	TRBJ2-1	NA	NA	TGCGCCAGCAGCCATACTTGGACGACTGGCTACAATGAGCAGTTCTTC	CASSHTWTTGYNEQFF
TRBV5-1	TRBJ2-7	NA	NA	TGCGCCAGCAGCCCCCTCGCCCACTACGAGCAGTACTTC	CASSPLAHYEQYF
TRBV3-1/TRBV3-2	TRBJ2-3	NA	NA	TGTGCCAGCAGCCTATCACCTAGCACAGATACGCAGTATTTT	CASSLSPSTDTQYF
TRBV5-1	TRBJ1-3	few	NA	TGCGCCAGCAGCTTGGGGGCCCAGGGAAACACCATATATTTT	CASSLGAQGNTIYF
TRBV18	TRBJ2-7	NA	NA	TGTGCCAGCTCACCCCAGGGACTCCCATCCGGCGAGCAGTACTTC	CASSPQGLPSGEQYF
TRBV2	TRBJ1-6	few	TRBD1	TGTGCCAGCAGTGAATTAGGGACAGGGACATCACCCCTCCACTTT	CASSELGTGTSPLHF
TRBV5-6	TRBJ1-2	NA	NA	TGTGCCAGCAGCCCCTGGGCGGGTCTAATGTGGGGCTACACCTTC	CASSPWAGLMWGYTF
TRBV7-2	TRBJ2-3	NA	NA	TGTGCCAGCAGCTTTGAGGGAGCGACGCAGTATTTT	CASSFEGATQYF
TRBV11-2	TRBJ2-7	NA	TRBD2	TGTGCCAGCAGCTTTTCGGCTAGCGGAGAATCCTACGAGCAGTACTTC	CASSFSASGESYEQYF
TRBV10-3	TRBJ2-3	NA	NA	TGTGCCATCAGTGCGGCCGGGACTGGAGATACGCAGTATTTT	CAISAAGTGDTQYF
TRBV5-5	TRBJ1-1	NA	NA	TGTGCCAGCAGCTTGTCGGGGAATCCCGGGGGCACTGAAGCTTTCTTT	CASSLSGNPGGTEAFF
TRBV3-1/TRBV3-2	TRBJ1-1	NA	TRBD1	TGTGCCAGCAGCCAAGATGGATGGCAGGGGGCTGGAGTGTACACTGAAGCTTTCTTT	CASSQDGWQGAGVYTEAFF
TRBV6-4	TRBJ2-1	once	TRBD2	TGTGCCAGCAGTGACAGCGGGGGGACATACAATGAGCAGTTCTTC	CASSDSGGTYNEQFF
TRBV6-1	TRBJ2-5	NA	TRBD2	TGTGCCAGCAGTGAGGGACTAGCGGGCGCCCTGGAGACCCAGTACTTC	CASSEGLAGALETQYF
TRBV12-3/TRBV12-4	TRBJ2-5	NA	NA	TGTGCCAGCAGTTTAGTAACGCAGGAGACCCAGTACTTC	CASSLVTQETQYF
TRBV7-2	TRBJ2-1	NA	NA	TGTGCCAGCAGCTCAAGGGCGGATAACAATGAGCAGTTCTTC	CASSSRADNNEQFF
TRBV30	TRBJ1-5	NA	NA	TGTGCCTGGAGTGTAAGGGGGGATCAGCCCCAGCATTTT	CAWSVRGDQPQHF
TRBV9	TRBJ2-2	NA	NA	TGTGCCAGCAGCGTAGGTCGGGGGGCCGACACCGGGGAGCTGTTTTTT	CASSVGRGADTGELFF
TRBV14	TRBJ1-1	few	NA	TGTGCCAGCAGCCTCGATCTGAACACTGAAGCTTTCTTT	CASSLDLNTEAFF
TRBV2	TRBJ1-1	NA	TRBD1	TGTGCCAGCAGCAACAGGGGTGGCACTGAAGCTTTCTTT	CASSNRGGTEAFF
TRBV29-1	TRBJ2-1	once	NA	TGCAGCGCCAGGGGGCGGGAGTACGGTGAGCAGTTCTTC	CSARGREYGEQFF
TRBV2	TRBJ1-3	NA	NA	TGTGCCAGCAGTGTCCAGGCGAACTCTGGAAACACCATATATTTT	CASSVQANSGNTIYF
TRBV9	TRBJ2-1	NA	NA	TGTGCCAGCAGCTCCTCGGGGAGCGGAGCCTACAATGAGCAGTTCTTC	CASSSSGSGAYNEQFF
TRBV18	TRBJ2-7	few	NA	TGTGCCAGCTCATCGACAGACGAGCAGTACTTC	CASSSTDEQYF
TRBV5-5	TRBJ2-4	once	NA	TGTGCCAGCAGCTCCCAGGCAGGGCGGGACATTCAGTACTTC	CASSSQAGRDIQYF
TRBV5-4	TRBJ1-1	few	NA	TGTGCCAGCAGCTTGTATGGCAAGGGGACTGAAGCTTTCTTT	CASSLYGKGTEAFF
TRBV19	TRBJ2-1	NA	TRBD2	TGTGCCAGTAGACACAGGACTAGCGGGTCCTACAATGAGCAGTTCTTC	CASRHRTSGSYNEQFF
TRBV7-2	TRBJ2-2	NA	NA	TGTGCCAGCAGCTTGGGGTGGGGCAGCGGGGAGCTGTTTTTT	CASSLGWGSGELFF
TRBV7-9	TRBJ2-3	NA	TRBD1	TGTGCCAGCAGCGCAAGGGCCGGGACAGGGTTGTGGGATACGCAGTATTTT	CASSARAGTGLWDTQYF
TRBV4-1	TRBJ2-7	NA	NA	TGCGCCAGCAGCCAGGAAACTAGCCGCTACGAATACTACGAGCAGTACTTC	CASSQETSRYEYYEQYF
TRBV6-5	TRBJ2-7	NA	TRBD1	TGTGCCAGTTGGGACAGGGTGTACGAGCAGTACTTC	CASWDRVYEQYF
TRBV19	TRBJ2-7	NA	NA	TGTGCCAGTAGTTTAAGGACCGTCTCCTACGAGCAGTACTTC	CASSLRTVSYEQYF
TRBV5-1	TRBJ2-1	NA	TRBD2	TGCGCCAGCAGCTCAGCGGGGGCTCACTCCTACAATGAGCAGTTCTTC	CASSSAGAHSYNEQFF
TRBV2	TRBJ1-2	NA	NA	TGTGCCAGCAGTGCACAGGGCCAGAATGGCTACACCTTC	CASSAQGQNGYTF
TRBV4-2	TRBJ2-3	NA	TRBD2	TGTGCCAGCAGCGCGAGAACTAGCGGGGGGACGACAGATACGCAGTATTTT	CASSARTSGGTTDTQYF
TRBV20-1	TRBJ2-7	NA	NA	TGCAGTGCTAGTCCAGAGGGGTTTCTCTACGAGCAGTACTTC	CSASPEGFLYEQYF
TRBV29-1	TRBJ1-6	NA	NA	TGCAGCGTTGGACAGAGCCTTAATTCACCCCTCCACTTT	CSVGQSLNSPLHF
TRBV5-6	TRBJ2-4	once	NA	TGTGCCAGCAGCTTTCGTGCCAAAAACATTCAGTACTTC	CASSFRAKNIQYF
TRBV7-2	TRBJ1-2	NA	NA	TGTGCCAGCAGTCACCCCAGACTTTATGGCTACACCTTC	CASSHPRLYGYTF
TRBV4-2	TRBJ2-3	few	NA	TGTGCCAGCAGCCAAGCCAGAAGCACAGATACGCAGTATTTT	CASSQARSTDTQYF
TRBV6-5	TRBJ1-1	NA	TRBD1	TGTGCCAGCAGTCACAGGACAGGGGGCACTGAAGCTTTCTTT	CASSHRTGGTEAFF
TRBV10-3	TRBJ2-5	NA	TRBD1	TGTGCCATCAGTGAGGGACAGGGGCATCTAAAGACCCAGTACTTC	CAISEGQGHLKTQYF
TRBV6-2/TRBV6-3	TRBJ2-5	NA	TRBD1	TGTGCCAGCAGCTCCAGGGACAGGGAAGAGACCCAGTACTTC	CASSSRDREETQYF